This TCR beta chain was recovered during a study of PD-1 blockade in classical Hodgkin lymphoma. As for this clone: What it recognizes is unknown.

Clones were read by immunoSEQ multiplex PCR, and TCRdb kept only the in-frame ones, dropping some. This table holds around 40,000 clones, around four fifths found once. Regarding the study as a whole: Possibly reflecting disease activity or prior therapy, repertoire differences have causes that remain undefined.

All the patients suffered relapse after autologous stem cell transplantation, and brentuximab vedotin exposure differed. Trimming at V came to 5 bases and at J to 7 bases, leaving 6 bases not matched to a gene. Germline CDR1 and CDR2: SGHVS and FNYEAQ. The CDR3 runs 13 residues. This chain uses TRBV7-6 with TRBJ2-7; TRBD1 matches at 9 bases. The source of this sequence is a human donor with classical Hodgkin lymphoma. The specimen was peripheral blood mononuclear cells (PBMCs), collected at baseline. The CDR3 loop is CASSLQGAREQYF. The CDR3 DNA reads TGTGCCAGCAGCCTACAGGGGGCAAGAGAGCAGTACTTC. Using reference TRBV7-6 and TRBJ2-7 for the parts outside the CDR3, the full variable domain is GAGVSQSPRYKVTKRGQDVALRCDPISGHVSLYWYRQALGQGPEFLTYFNYEAQQDKSGLPNDRFSAERPEGSISTLTIQRTEQRDSAMYRCASSLQGAREQYFGPGTRLTVT.